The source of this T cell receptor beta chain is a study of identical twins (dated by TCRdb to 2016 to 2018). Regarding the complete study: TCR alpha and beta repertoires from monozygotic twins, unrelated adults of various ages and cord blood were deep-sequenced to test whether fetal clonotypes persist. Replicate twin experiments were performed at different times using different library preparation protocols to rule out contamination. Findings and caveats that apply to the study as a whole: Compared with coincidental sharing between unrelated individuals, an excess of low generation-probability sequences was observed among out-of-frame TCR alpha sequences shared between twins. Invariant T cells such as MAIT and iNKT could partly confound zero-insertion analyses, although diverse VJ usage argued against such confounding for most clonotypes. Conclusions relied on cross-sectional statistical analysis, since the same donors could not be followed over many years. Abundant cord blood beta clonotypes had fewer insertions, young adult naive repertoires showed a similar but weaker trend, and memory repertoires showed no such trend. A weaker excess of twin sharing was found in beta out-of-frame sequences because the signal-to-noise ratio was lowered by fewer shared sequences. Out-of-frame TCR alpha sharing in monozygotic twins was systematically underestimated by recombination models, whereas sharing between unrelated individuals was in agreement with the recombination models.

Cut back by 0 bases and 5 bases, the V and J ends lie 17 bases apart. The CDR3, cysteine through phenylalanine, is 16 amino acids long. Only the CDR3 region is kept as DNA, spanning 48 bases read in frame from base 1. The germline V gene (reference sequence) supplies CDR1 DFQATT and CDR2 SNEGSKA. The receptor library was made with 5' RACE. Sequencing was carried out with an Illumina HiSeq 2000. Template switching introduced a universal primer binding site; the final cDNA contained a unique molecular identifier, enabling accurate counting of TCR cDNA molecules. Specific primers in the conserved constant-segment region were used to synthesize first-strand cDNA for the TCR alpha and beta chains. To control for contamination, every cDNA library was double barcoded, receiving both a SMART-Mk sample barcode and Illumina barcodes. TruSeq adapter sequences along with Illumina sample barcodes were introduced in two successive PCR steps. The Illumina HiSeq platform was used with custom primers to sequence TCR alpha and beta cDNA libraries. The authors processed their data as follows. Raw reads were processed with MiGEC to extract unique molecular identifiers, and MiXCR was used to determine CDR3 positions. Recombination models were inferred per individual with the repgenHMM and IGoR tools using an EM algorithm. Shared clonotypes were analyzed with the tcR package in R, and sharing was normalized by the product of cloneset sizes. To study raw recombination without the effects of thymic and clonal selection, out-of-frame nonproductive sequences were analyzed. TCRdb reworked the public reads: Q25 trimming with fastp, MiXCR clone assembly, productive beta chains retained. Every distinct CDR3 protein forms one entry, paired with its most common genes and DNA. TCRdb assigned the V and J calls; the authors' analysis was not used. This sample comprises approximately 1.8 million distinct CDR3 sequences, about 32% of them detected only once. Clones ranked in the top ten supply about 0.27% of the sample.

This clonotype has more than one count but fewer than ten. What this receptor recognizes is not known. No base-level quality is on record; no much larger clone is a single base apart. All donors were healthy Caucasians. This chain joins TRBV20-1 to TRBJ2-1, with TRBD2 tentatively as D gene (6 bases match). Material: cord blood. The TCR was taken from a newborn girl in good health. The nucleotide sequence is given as TGCAGTGCTAGAGATCGGAGGAGACTAGATAACAATGAGCAGTTCTTC. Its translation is CSARDRRRLDNNEQFF.